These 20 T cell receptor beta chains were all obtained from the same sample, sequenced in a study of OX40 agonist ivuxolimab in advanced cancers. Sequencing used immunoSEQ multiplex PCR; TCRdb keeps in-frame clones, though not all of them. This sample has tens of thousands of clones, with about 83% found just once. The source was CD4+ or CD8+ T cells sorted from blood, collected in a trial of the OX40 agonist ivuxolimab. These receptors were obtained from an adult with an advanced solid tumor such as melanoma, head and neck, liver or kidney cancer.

Here the CDR3 reads CASSLTGGQRDTQYF. As DNA, the CDR3 is TGTGCCAGCAGCTTGACGGGGGGGCAGAGAGATACGCAGTATTTT. The chain combines TRBV7-2 with TRBJ2-3; 8 positions match TRBD2. This CDR3 has 15 residues. Germline assignment: CDR1 SGHTA and CDR2 FQGNSA. V lost 3 bases to trimming and J lost 5 bases; unmatched junction nucleotides: 7.

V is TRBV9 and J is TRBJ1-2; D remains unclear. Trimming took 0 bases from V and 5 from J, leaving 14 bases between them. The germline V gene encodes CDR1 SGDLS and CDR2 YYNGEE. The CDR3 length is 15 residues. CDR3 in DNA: TGTGCCAGCAGCGTAGACGTCGCGGGCGAGTATGGCTACACCTTC. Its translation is CASSVDVAGEYGYTF.

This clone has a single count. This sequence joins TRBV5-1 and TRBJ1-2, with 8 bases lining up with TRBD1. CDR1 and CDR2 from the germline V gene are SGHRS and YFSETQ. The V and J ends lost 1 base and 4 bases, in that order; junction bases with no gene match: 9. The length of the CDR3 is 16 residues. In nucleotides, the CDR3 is TGCGCCAGCAGCTTGCAGCCAGGGGGCGACGCCTATGGCTACACCTTC. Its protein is CASSLQPGGDAYGYTF.

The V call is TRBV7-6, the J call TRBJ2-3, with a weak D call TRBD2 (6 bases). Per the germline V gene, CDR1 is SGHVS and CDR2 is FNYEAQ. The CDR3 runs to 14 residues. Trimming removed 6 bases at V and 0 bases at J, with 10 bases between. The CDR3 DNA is TGTGCCAGCAGTCCGGGAGCTAGCACAGATACGCAGTATTTT. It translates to CASSPGASTDTQYF. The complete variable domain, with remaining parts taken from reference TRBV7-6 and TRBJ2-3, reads GAGVSQSPRYKVTKRGQDVALRCDPISGHVSLYWYRQALGQGPEFLTYFNYEAQQDKSGLPNDRFSAERPEGSISTLTIQRTEQRDSAMYRCASSPGASTDTQYFGPGTRLTVL.

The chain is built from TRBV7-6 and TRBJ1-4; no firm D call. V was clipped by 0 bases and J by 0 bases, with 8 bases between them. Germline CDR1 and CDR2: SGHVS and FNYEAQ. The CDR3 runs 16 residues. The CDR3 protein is CASSLAVAPTNEKLFF. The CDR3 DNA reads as TGTGCCAGCAGCTTAGCGGTAGCTCCAACTAATGAAAAACTGTTTTTT.

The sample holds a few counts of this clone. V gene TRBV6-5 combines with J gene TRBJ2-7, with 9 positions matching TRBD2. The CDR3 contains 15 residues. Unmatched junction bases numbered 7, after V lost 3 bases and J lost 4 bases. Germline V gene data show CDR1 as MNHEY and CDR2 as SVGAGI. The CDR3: CASSYGGGAGYEQYF. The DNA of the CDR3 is TGTGCCAGCAGTTATGGCGGGGGGGCCGGTTACGAGCAGTACTTC.

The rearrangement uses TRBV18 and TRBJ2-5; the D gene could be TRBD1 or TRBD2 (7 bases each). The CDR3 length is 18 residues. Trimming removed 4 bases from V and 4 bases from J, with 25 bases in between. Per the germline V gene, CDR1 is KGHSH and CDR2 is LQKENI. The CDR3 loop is CASSLRTVTGEGGETQYF. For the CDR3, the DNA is TGTGCCAGCTCACTACGAACCGTTACAGGGGAGGGTGGAGAGACCCAGTACTTC.

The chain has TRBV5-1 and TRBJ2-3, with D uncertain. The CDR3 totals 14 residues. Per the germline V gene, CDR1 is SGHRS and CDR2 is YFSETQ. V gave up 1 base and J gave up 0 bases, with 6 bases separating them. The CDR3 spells CASSLLPSTDTQYF. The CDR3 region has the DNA TGCGCCAGCAGCTTGCTCCCTAGCACAGATACGCAGTATTTT.

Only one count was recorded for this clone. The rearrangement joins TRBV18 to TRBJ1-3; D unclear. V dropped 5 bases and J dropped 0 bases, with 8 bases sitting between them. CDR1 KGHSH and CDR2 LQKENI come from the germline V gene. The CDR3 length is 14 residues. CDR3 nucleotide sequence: TGTGCCAGCTCATCTGAGAGCTCTGGAAACACCATATATTTT. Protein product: CASSSESSGNTIYF. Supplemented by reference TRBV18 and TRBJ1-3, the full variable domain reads NAGVMQNPRHLVRRRGQEARLRCSPMKGHSHVYWYRQLPEEGLKFMVYLQKENIIDESGMPKERFSAEFPKEGPSILRIQQVVRGDSAAYFCASSSESSGNTIYFGEGSWLTVV.

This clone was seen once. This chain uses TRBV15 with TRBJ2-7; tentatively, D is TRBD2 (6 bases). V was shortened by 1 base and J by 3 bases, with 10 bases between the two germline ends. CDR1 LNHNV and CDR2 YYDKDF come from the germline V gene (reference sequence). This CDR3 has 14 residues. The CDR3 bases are TGTGCCACCAGCAGAGTGGGCGGGAACTACGAGCAGTACTTC. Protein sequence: CATSRVGGNYEQYF.

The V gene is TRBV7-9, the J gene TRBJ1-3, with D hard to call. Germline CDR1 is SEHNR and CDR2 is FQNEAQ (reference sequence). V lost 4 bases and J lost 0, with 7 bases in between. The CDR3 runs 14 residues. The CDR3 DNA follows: TGTGCCAGCAGCTCCGGCAGCTCTGGAAACACCATATATTTT. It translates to CASSSGSSGNTIYF.

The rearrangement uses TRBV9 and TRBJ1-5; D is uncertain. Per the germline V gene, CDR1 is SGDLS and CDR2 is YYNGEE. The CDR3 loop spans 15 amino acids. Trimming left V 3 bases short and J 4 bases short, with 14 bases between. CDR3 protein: CASSGGIRRNQPQHF. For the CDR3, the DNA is TGTGCCAGCAGCGGAGGGATACGTCGGAATCAGCCCCAGCATTTT.

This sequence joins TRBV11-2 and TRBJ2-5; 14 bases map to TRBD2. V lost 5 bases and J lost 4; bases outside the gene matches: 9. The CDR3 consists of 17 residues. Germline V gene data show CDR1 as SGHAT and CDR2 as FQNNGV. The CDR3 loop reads CASSPGTSGGLSETQYF. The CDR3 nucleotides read TGTGCCAGCAGCCCGGGGACTAGCGGGGGATTGTCAGAGACCCAGTACTTC. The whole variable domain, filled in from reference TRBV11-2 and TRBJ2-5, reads EAGVAQSPRYKIIEKRQSVAFWCNPISGHATLYWYQQILGQGPKLLIQFQNNGVVDDSQLPKDRFSAERLKGVDSTLKIQPAKLEDSAVYLCASSPGTSGGLSETQYFGPGTRLLVL.

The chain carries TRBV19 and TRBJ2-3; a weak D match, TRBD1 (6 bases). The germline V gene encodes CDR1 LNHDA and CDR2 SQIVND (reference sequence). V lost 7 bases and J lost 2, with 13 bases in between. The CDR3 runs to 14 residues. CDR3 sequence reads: CASTQDSPTDTQYF. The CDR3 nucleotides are TGTGCCAGTACCCAGGACAGTCCCACAGATACGCAGTATTTT.

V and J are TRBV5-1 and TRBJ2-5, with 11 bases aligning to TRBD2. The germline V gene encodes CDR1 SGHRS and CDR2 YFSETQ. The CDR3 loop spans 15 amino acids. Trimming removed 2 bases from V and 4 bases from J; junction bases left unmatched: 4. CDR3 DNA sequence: TGCGCCAGCAGCTTTGGCACTAGCGGGGGAGAGACCCAGTACTTC. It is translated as CASSFGTSGGETQYF.

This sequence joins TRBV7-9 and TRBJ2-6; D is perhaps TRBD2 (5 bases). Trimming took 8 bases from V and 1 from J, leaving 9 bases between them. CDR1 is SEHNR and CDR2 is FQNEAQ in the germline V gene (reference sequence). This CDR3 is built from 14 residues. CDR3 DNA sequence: TGTGCCAGCGGACGAGGGTCTGGGGCCAACGTCCTGACTTTC. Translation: CASGRGSGANVLTF. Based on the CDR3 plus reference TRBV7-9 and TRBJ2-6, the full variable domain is DTGVSQNPRHKITKRGQNVTFRCDPISEHNRLYWYRQTLGQGPEFLTYFQNEAQLEKSRLLSDRFSAERPKGSFSTLEIQRTEQGDSAMYLCASGRGSGANVLTFGAGSRLTVL.

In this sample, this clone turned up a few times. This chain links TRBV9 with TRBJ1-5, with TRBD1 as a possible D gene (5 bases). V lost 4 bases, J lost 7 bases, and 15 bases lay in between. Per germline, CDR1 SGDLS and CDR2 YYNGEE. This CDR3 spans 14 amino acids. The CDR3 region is CASSRGVGDQPQHF. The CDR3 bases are TGTGCCAGCAGCCGGGGCGTGGGGGACCAGCCCCAGCATTTT.

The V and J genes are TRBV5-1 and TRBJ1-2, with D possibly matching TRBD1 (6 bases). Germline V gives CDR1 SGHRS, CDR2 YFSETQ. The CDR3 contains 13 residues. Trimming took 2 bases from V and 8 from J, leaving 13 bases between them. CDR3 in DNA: TGCGCCAGCAGCTTTACTTCGGGGGGCGGCTACACCTTC. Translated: CASSFTSGGGYTF.

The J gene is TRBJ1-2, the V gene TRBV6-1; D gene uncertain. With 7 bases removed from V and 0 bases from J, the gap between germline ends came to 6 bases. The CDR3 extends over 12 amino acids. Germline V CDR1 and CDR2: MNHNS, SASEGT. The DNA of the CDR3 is TGTGCCAGCACAGAGTCTAACTATGGCTACACCTTC. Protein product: CASTESNYGYTF.

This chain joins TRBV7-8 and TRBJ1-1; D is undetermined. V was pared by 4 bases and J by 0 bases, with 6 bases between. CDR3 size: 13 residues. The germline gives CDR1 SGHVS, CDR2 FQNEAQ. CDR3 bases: TGTGCCAGCAGCTCGCCCATGAACACTGAAGCTTTCTTT. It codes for CASSSPMNTEAFF.